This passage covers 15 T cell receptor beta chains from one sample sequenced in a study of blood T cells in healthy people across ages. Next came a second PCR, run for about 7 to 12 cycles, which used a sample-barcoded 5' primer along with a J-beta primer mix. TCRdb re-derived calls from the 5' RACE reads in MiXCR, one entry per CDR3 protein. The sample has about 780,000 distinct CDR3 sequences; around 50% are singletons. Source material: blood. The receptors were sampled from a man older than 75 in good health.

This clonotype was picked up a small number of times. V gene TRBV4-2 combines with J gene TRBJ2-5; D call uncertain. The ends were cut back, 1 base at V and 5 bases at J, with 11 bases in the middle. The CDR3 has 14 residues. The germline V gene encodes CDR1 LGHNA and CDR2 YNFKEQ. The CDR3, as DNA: TGTGCCAGCAGCCAAGGTCGTACGCCGGAGACCCAGTACTTC. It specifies CASSQGRTPETQYF.

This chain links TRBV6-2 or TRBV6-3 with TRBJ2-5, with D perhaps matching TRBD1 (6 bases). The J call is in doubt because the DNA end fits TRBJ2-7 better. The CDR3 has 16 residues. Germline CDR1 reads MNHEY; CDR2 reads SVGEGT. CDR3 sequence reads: CASSASGATSYYEQYF. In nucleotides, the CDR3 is TGTGCCAGCAGTGCATCAGGGGCGACATCTTACTACGAGCAGTACTTC.

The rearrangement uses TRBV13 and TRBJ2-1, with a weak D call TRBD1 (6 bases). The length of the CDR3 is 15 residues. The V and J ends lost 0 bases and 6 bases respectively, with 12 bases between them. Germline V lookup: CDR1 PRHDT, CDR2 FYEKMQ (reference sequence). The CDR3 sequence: CASSLGDSELNEQFF. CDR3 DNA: TGTGCCAGCAGCTTAGGGGACAGCGAACTCAATGAGCAGTTCTTC.

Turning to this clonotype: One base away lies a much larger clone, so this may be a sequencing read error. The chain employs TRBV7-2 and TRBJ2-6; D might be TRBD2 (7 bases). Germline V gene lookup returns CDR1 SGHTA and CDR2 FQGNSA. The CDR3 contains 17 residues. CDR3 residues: CASSLVAEEGGAHVLTF. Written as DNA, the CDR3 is TGTGCCAGCAGCTTAGTAGCGGAAGAAGGGGGGGCCCACGTCCTGACTTTC.

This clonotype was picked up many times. The CDR3 protein is CSVGLGAGETQYF. The CDR3 nucleotides are TGCAGCGTTGGTCTGGGGGCTGGAGAGACCCAGTACTTC. This chain joins TRBV29-1 and TRBJ2-5; perhaps TRBD1 as D (6 bases). This CDR3 region has 13 residues. Between the trimmed V and J ends, which lost 4 bases and 4 bases, there was a span of 13 bases. The germline gives CDR1 SQVTM, CDR2 ANQGSEA.

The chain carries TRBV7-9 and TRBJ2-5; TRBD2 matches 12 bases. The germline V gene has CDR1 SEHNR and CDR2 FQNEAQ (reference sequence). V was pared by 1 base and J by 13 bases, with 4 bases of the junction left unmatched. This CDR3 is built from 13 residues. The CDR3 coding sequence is TGTGCCAGCAGCTTAGGACTAGCGGGGGAACCGTACTTC. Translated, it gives CASSLGLAGEPYF.

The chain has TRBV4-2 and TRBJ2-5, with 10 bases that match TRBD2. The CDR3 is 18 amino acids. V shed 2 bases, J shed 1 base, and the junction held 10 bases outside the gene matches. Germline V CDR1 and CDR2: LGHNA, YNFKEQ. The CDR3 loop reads CASSQYTRTSGIQETQYF. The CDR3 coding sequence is TGTGCCAGCAGCCAATATACCAGGACTAGCGGCATCCAAGAGACCCAGTACTTC.

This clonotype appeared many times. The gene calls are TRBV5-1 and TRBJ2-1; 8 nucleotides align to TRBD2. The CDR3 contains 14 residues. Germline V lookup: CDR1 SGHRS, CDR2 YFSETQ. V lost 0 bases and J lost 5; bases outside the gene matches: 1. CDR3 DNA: TGCGCCAGCAGCTTGGGGACTAGCCACAATGAGCAGTTCTTC. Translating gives CASSLGTSHNEQFF.

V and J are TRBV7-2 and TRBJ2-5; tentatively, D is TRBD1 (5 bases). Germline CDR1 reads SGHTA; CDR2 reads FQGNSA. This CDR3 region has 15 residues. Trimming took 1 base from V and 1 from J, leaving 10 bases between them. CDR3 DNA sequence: TGTGCCAGCAGCTTAGGTTATCAGGGCCAAGAGACCCAGTACTTC. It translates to CASSLGYQGQETQYF.

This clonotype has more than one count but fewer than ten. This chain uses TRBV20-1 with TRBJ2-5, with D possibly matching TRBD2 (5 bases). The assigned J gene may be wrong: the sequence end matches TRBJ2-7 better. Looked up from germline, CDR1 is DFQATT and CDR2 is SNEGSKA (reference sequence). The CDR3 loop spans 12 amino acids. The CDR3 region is CSARRGAGEQYF. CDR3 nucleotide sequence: TGCAGTGCCCGCCGGGGTGCCGGCGAGCAGTACTTC.

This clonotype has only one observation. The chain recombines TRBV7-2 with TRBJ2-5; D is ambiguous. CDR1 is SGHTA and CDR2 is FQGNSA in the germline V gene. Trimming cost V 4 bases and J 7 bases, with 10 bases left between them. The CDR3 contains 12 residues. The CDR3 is CASSSSVGTQYF. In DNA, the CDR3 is TGTGCCAGCAGCTCCTCCGTCGGGACCCAGTACTTC.

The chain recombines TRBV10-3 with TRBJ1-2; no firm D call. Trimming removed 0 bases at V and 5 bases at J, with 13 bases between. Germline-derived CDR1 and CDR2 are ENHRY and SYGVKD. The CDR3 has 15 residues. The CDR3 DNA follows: TGTGCCATCAGTGAGTCGTGGGGATTTCGATATGGCTACACCTTC. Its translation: CAISESWGFRYGYTF.

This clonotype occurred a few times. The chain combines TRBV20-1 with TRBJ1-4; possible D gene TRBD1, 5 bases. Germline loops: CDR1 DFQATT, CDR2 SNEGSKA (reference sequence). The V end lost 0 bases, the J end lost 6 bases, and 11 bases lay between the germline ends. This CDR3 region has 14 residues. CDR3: CSARDQGIHEKLFF. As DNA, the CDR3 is TGCAGTGCTAGAGATCAGGGAATACATGAAAAACTGTTTTTT.

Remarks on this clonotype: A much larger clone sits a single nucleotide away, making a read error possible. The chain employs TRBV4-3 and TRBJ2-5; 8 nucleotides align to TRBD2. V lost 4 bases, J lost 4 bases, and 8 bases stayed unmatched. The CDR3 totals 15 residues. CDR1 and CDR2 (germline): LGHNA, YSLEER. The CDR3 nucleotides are TGCGCCAGCAGCCGAGGACGAGCGGGAGCAGAGACCCAGTACTTC. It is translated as CASSRGRAGAETQYF.

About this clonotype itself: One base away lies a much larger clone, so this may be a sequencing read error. The chain's CDR3 is CASTGDRAQPQHF. In nucleotides, the CDR3 is TGTGCCAGCACCGGGGACAGGGCGCAGCCCCAGCATTTT. This rearrangement joins TRBV12-3 or TRBV12-4 to TRBJ1-5, with TRBD1 matching 9 bases. Germline trimming cut 7 bases from V and 7 bases from J; bases unmatched to any gene: 5. The CDR3 covers 13 residues.